This T cell receptor beta chain was recovered during a study of metastatic and nonmetastatic thyroid tumors. Findings and limits, study-wide: The reported finding was significantly higher TCR beta diversity in malignant thyroid tumors relative to benign nodules, in blood and tumor.

The CDR3 has 13 amino acids. The germline CDR1 and CDR2 sequences are SNHLY and FYNNEI. Trimming took off 7 bases at V and 0 bases at J, with 9 bases between the two ends. This clone was picked up many times. Its antigen remains unknown. All patients reached thyroid surgery having received no treatment beforehand. TCRdb re-analyzed the PCR reads using MiXCR. The repertoire holds 15,000 or so clones, less than 20% seen once, with 15% to 20% in the top ten. The clonotype was recovered from a female donor with papillary thyroid cancer or a benign thyroid nodule (not recorded which). Some clones in this sample may be carry-over from other donors' samples. The V gene is TRBV2, the J gene TRBJ1-1, with D maybe TRBD1 (6 bases). Sequencing was performed on blood. The CDR3 is CASIWTVNTEAFF. In nucleotides, the CDR3 is TGTGCCAGCATCTGGACAGTGAACACTGAAGCTTTCTTT.